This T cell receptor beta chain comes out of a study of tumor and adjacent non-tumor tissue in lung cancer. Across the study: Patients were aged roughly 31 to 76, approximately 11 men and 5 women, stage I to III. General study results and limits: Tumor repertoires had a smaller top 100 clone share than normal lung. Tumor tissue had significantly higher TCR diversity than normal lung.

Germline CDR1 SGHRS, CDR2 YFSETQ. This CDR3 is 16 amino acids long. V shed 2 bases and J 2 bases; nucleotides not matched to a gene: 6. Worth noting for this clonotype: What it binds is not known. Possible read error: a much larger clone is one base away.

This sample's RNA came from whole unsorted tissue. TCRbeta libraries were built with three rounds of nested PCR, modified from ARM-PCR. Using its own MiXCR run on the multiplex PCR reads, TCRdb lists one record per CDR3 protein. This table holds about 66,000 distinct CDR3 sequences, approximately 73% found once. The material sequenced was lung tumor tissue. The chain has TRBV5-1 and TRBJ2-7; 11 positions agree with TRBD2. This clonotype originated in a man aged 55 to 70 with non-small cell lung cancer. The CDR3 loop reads CASSFGTSGSTYEQYF. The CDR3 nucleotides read TGCGCCAGCAGCTTCGGGACTAGCGGCAGCACCTACGAGCAGTACTTC.